This TCR beta chain was found in a study of shared clonotypes between healthy human individuals. Study findings and constraints: In general, naive subsets displayed greater estimated richness than memory subsets did. Non-shared clonotypes showed lower generation probabilities than clonotypes common to all four donors.

Data came from immunoSEQ multiplex PCR; TCRdb stores just in-frame clones and leaves some out. The table records over a million clones, 75% to 80% of them present only once. Per germline, CDR1 SGHVS and CDR2 FNYEAQ. This CDR3 region has 16 residues. V trimming: 1 base; J trimming: 5 bases; junction bases outside the gene matches: 10. A note on this clone: Its antigen is currently unknown.

The clonotype comes from a man aged 18 to 29 in good health. Some clones in this sample may be carry-over from other donors' samples. Sequenced material: memory CD4+ T cells from PBMCs. Subset: CD45RA-negative fraction. This chain joins TRBV7-6 and TRBJ2-5, with 7 bases aligning to TRBD2. The CDR3 region is CASSLEAGAQGETQYF. CDR3 DNA sequence: TGTGCCAGCAGCTTAGAGGCGGGAGCGCAAGGGGAGACCCAGTACTTC.